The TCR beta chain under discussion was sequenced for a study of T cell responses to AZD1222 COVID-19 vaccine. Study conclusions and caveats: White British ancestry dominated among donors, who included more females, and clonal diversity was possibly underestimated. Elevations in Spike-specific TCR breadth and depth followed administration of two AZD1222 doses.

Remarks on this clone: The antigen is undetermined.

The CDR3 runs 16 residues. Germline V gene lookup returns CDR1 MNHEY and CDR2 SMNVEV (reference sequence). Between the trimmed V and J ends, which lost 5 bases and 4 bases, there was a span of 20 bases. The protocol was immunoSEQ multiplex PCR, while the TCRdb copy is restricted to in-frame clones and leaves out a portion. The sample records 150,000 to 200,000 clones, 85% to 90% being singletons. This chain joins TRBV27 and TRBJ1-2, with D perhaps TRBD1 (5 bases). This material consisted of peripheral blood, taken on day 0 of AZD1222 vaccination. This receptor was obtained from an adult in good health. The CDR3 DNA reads TGTGCCAGCAGTCTTGTGAGCGGGACGGCGAGCTATGGCTACACCTTC. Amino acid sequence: CASSLVSGTASYGYTF.